The source of this TCR beta chain is a study of blood T cell repertoires in COVID-19. For the study at large: Specimens from acute and convalescent COVID-19 originated in the United States, Italy and Spain. T cells, B-cell-depleted T cells, or PBMCs provided the cDNA or gDNA that served as material.

The CDR3 consists of 16 residues. The J segment lost 3 bases and the V segment lost 7 bases, leaving 9 bases of the junction unmatched. Germline-derived CDR1 and CDR2 are SNHLY and FYNNEI. In the study's own analysis: Estimates of nucleated cell counts were drawn from the amplification of reference gene primers. Sequencing used immunoSEQ multiplex PCR; TCRdb keeps in-frame clones, though not all of them. V and J calls plus clone size are reproduced from that table; the DNA served to infer D and trimming. The data hold about 75,000 clones, with over 75% observed a single time. This receptor was taken from a human donor in a cohort sampled during active COVID-19. The V and J genes are TRBV2 and TRBJ2-3; 11 bases agree with TRBD2. The sequenced sample was peripheral blood. CDR3 DNA: TGTGCCAGCAAAGGGCTAGCGGGGGGTCTGACAGATACGCAGTATTTT. Its translation is CASKGLAGGLTDTQYF.